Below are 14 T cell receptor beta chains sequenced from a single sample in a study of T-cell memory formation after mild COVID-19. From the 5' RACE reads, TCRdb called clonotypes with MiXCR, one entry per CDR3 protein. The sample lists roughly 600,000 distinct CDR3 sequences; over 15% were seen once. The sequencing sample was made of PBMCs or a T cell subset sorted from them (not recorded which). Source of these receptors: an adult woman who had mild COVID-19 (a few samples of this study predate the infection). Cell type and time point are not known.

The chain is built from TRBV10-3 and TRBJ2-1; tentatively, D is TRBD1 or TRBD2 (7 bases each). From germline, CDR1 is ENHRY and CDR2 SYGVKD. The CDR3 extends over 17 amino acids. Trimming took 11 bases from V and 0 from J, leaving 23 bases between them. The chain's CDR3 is CAGSGGQLPISYNEQFF. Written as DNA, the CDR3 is TGTGCCGGCTCGGGGGGACAGCTACCGATCTCCTACAATGAGCAGTTCTTC.

The CDR3 loop reads CASSPDPGGRAYEQYF. The CDR3 region has the DNA TGTGCCAGCTCACCAGATCCCGGCGGGAGGGCCTACGAGCAGTACTTC. This rearrangement joins TRBV18 to TRBJ2-7; 9 bases agree with TRBD2. CDR1 and CDR2 from the germline V gene are KGHSH and LQKENI. The trim removed 2 bases at V and 2 bases at J, leaving 7 bases unmatched. There are 16 residues in the CDR3.

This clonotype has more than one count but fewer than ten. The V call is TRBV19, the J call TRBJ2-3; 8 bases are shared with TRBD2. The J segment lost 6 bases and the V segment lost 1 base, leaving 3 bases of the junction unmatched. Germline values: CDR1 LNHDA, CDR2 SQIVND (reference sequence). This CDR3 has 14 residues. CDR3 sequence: CASSIGAGVDTQYF. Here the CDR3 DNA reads TGTGCCAGTAGTATAGGAGCGGGGGTGGATACGCAGTATTTT.

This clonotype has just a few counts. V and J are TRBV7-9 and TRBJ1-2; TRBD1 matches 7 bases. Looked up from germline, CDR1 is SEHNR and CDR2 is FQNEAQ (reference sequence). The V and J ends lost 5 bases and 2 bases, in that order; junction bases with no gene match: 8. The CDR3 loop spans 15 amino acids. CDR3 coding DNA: TGTGCCAGCAGCCCCGGGGGACAGTACAACTATGGCTACACCTTC. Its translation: CASSPGGQYNYGYTF.

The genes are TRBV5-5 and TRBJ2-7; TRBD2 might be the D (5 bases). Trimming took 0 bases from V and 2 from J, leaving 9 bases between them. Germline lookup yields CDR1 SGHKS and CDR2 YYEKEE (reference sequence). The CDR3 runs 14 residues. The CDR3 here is CASSLEPGTYEQYF. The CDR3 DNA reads TGTGCCAGCAGCTTGGAGCCGGGAACCTACGAGCAGTACTTC.

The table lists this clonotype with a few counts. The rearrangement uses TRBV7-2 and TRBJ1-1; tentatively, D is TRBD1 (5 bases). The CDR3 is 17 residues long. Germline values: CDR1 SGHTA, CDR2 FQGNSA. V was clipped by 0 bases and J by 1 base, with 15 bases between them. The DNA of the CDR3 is TGTGCCAGCAGCTTAGCGCTCGTAGGCAGGGCGAACACTGAAGCTTTCTTT. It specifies CASSLALVGRANTEAFF.

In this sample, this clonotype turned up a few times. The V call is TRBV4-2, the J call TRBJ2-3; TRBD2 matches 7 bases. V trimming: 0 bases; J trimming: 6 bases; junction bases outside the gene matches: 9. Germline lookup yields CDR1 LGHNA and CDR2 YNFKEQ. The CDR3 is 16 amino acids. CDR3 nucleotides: TGTGCCAGCAGCCAAGAACATAGACTAGCATTTGATACGCAGTATTTT. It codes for CASSQEHRLAFDTQYF.

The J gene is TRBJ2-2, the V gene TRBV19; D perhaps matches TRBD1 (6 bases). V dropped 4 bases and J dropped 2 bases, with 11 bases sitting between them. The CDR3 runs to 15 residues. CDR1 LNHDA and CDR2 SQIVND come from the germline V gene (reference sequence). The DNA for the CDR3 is TGTGCCAGTAGTAAGGCAGGGGTTAACACCGGGGAGCTGTTTTTT. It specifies CASSKAGVNTGELFF.

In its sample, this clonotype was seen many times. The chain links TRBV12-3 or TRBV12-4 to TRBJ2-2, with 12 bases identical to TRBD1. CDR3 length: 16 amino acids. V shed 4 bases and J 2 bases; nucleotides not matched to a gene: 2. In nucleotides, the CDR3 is TGTGCCAGCAGTTCCGGGACAGGGGGCAACACCGGGGAGCTGTTTTTT. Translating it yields CASSSGTGGNTGELFF.

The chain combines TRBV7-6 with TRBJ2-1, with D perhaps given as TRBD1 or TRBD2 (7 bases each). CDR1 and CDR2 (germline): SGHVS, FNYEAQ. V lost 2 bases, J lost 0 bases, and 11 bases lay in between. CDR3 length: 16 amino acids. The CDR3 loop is CASSLSGDSSYNEQFF. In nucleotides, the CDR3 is TGTGCCAGCAGCTTAAGCGGGGACAGCTCCTACAATGAGCAGTTCTTC.

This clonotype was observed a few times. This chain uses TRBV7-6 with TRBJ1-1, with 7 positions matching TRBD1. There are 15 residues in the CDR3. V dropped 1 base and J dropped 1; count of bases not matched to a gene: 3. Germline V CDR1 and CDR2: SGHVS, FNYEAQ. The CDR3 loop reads CASSLEGAPNTEAFF. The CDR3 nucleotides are TGTGCCAGCAGCTTAGAGGGGGCCCCGAACACTGAAGCTTTCTTT. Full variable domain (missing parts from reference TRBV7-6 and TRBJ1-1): GAGVSQSPRYKVTKRGQDVALRCDPISGHVSLYWYRQALGQGPEFLTYFNYEAQQDKSGLPNDRFSAERPEGSISTLTIQRTEQRDSAMYRCASSLEGAPNTEAFFGQGTRLTVV.

CDR3 loop: CASSGRIGGSTEAFF. The DNA of the CDR3 is TGCGCCAGTTCCGGTCGGATCGGCGGTAGCACTGAAGCTTTCTTT. J is TRBJ1-1 and V is TRBV5-1, with unresolved D. The CDR3 is 15 amino acids. The V end lost 8 bases, the J end lost 4 bases, and 21 bases lay between the germline ends. In germline, CDR1 is SGHRS, CDR2 YFSETQ.

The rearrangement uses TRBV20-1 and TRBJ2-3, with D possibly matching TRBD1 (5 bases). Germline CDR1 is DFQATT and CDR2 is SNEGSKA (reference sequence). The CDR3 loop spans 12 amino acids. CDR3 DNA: TGCAGCTCAAAGGGGAGCACAGATACGCAGTATTTT. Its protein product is CSSKGSTDTQYF.

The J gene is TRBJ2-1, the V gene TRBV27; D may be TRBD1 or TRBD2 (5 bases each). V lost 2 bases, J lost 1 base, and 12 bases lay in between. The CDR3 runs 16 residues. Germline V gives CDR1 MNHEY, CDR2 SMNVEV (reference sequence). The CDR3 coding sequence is TGTGCCAGCAGTTTAAAGGCAGGGACGTCCTACAATGAGCAGTTCTTC. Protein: CASSLKAGTSYNEQFF.